This is a list of T cell receptor beta chains from one sample in a study of control samples from healthy donors and cancer patients. Assay used: immunoSEQ multiplex PCR; TCRdb lists only in-frame clones, some missing. The sample has 110,000 to 150,000 clones; over 90% are singletons. The sequencing sample was made of PBMCs. The receptors originated from a man aged 55 to 70 with colorectal cancer. Each CDR3 is given with its conserved first and last residue. The D gene is left open where the match is weak. Clone size is given for some rows only: seen once, a few or many times, or a class if the clone is expanded.

CDR3 DNA: TGTGCCAGCAGCGTAGGACAGGGGGCGTTCCGGCTGTTTTTT; CDR3 protein: CASSVGQGAFRLFF; D gene: TRBD1; clone size: -; J gene: TRBJ2-2; V gene: TRBV9
CDR3 DNA: TGTGCCAGTAGTCTGGATCAAGAGACCCAGTACTTC; CDR3 protein: CASSLDQETQYF; D gene: -; clone size: -; J gene: TRBJ2-5; V gene: TRBV19
CDR3 DNA: TGTGCCAGCAGTGCAGGACCGAACTATGGCTACACCTTC; CDR3 protein: CASSAGPNYGYTF; D gene: -; clone size: -; J gene: TRBJ1-2; V gene: TRBV27
CDR3 DNA: TGTGCCTGGAGTAGGAACAGCGGGGGACCCGGGGAGCTGTTTTTT; CDR3 protein: CAWSRNSGGPGELFF; D gene: TRBD2; clone size: -; J gene: TRBJ2-2; V gene: TRBV30
CDR3 DNA: TGTGCCAGCAGCCCGGGACAGGGTGTAACTGAAGCTTTCTTT; CDR3 protein: CASSPGQGVTEAFF; D gene: TRBD1; clone size: -; J gene: TRBJ1-1; V gene: TRBV7-8
CDR3 DNA: TGCGCCAGCAGCTTGCGATCCGGGCCTGGCGCCTACGAGCAGTACTTC; CDR3 protein: CASSLRSGPGAYEQYF; D gene: -; clone size: -; J gene: TRBJ2-7; V gene: TRBV5-1
CDR3 DNA: TGTGCCAGCAGCTTAGGGGATGCCTACACCTTC; CDR3 protein: CASSLGDAYTF; D gene: -; clone size: -; J gene: TRBJ1-2; V gene: TRBV7-9
CDR3 DNA: TGTGCCTGGAGGGGTGTAACGAGCTCCTACGAGCAGTACTTC; CDR3 protein: CAWRGVTSSYEQYF; D gene: -; clone size: -; J gene: TRBJ2-7; V gene: TRBV30
CDR3 DNA: TGTGCCAGCAGTGAAGCGCTTCGTCAGGCAATTATCTCTCGCACTGAAGCTTTCTTT; CDR3 protein: CASSEALRQAIISRTEAFF; D gene: -; clone size: -; J gene: TRBJ1-1; V gene: TRBV2
CDR3 DNA: TGTGCCAGCAGCTTATCGGAGGGGCTAGGCAATGAGCAGTTCTTC; CDR3 protein: CASSLSEGLGNEQFF; D gene: -; clone size: -; J gene: TRBJ2-1; V gene: TRBV7-9
CDR3 DNA: TGTGCCAGCAGCACCAAACTTCAGGGAAAGGTTTTGAGCTACACCTTC; CDR3 protein: CASSTKLQGKVLSYTF; D gene: -; clone size: -; J gene: TRBJ1-2; V gene: TRBV5-4
CDR3 DNA: TGCGCCAGCAGCCAAGCTGGCAGGGAAGAGATAGCTTTCTTT; CDR3 protein: CASSQAGREEIAFF; D gene: -; clone size: -; J gene: TRBJ1-1; V gene: TRBV4-1
CDR3 DNA: TGTGCCAGCAGGCCCGCGGGGGGCAGAACCGGGGAGCTGTTTTTT; CDR3 protein: CASRPAGGRTGELFF; D gene: TRBD2; clone size: -; J gene: TRBJ2-2; V gene: TRBV7-2
CDR3 DNA: TGTGCCAGCTCACCACCAGGAGGAACCCACGAGCAGTACTTC; CDR3 protein: CASSPPGGTHEQYF; D gene: -; clone size: -; J gene: TRBJ2-7; V gene: TRBV18
CDR3 DNA: TGTGCCAGCAGTGGCGGGGGGCACTACAATGAGCAGTTCTTC; CDR3 protein: CASSGGGHYNEQFF; D gene: TRBD2; clone size: -; J gene: TRBJ2-1; V gene: TRBV6-4
CDR3 DNA: TGTGCCAGCAGTGAAGCAGGGACAGGTGCTAACTATGGCTACACCTTC; CDR3 protein: CASSEAGTGANYGYTF; D gene: TRBD1; clone size: -; J gene: TRBJ1-2; V gene: TRBV6-1
CDR3 DNA: TGTGCCAGCAGCCACAAGACAGGGGGCCTCAGTCAGCCCCAGCATTTT; CDR3 protein: CASSHKTGGLSQPQHF; D gene: TRBD1; clone size: -; J gene: TRBJ1-5; V gene: TRBV5-8
CDR3 DNA: TGTGCCAGCCGACCGGGACCATACACCGGGGAGCTGTTTTTT; CDR3 protein: CASRPGPYTGELFF; D gene: -; clone size: few; J gene: TRBJ2-2; V gene: TRBV19